Below are 21 T cell receptor beta chains sequenced from a single sample in a study of T cell repertoires in cytomegalovirus infection. TCRdb passed the reads through MiXCR, listing each CDR3 protein once. The sample carries approximately 500,000 distinct CDR3 sequences, 16% recorded once. Sequencing was done on a sample of CD8+ T cells from PBMCs. The origin of the receptors is a human donor in good health (CMV status not recorded). Some clones in this sample may be carry-over from other donors' samples.

At least ten counts were recorded for this clonotype. V is TRBV12-3 or TRBV12-4 and J is TRBJ2-7, with TRBD2 identical over 13 bases. This CDR3 is 14 amino acids long. J lost 6 bases, V lost 5 bases, and 4 bases had no gene match. CDR3 region: CASSIGLAGAEQYF. CDR3 nucleotides: TGTGCCAGCAGTATCGGACTAGCGGGGGCCGAGCAGTACTTC.

The chain links TRBV11-2 to TRBJ2-3; 13 bases map to TRBD2. This CDR3 is built from 17 residues. Germline-derived CDR1 and CDR2 are SGHAT and FQNNGV. V shed 1 base and J 0 bases; nucleotides not matched to a gene: 1. The CDR3 nucleotides are TGTGCCAGCAGCTTAGGACTAGCGGGAGGTAGCACAGATACGCAGTATTTT. Protein product: CASSLGLAGGSTDTQYF.

Ten or more counts support this clonotype. The chain is built from TRBV7-9 and TRBJ1-3; a weak D match, TRBD1 (6 bases). The CDR3 extends over 15 amino acids. Per the germline V gene, CDR1 is SEHNR and CDR2 is FQNEAQ (reference sequence). Trimming left V 5 bases short and J 2 bases short, with 13 bases between. The CDR3 region is CASSTTGRTGNTIYF. In nucleotides, the CDR3 is TGTGCCAGCAGCACTACAGGGCGTACTGGAAACACCATATATTTT.

The rearrangement joins TRBV15 to TRBJ2-1, with 8 bases that match TRBD2. Germline CDR1 and CDR2: LNHNV and YYDKDF (reference sequence). V lost 3 bases, J lost 2 bases, and 3 bases stayed unmatched. This CDR3 spans 15 amino acids. As DNA, the CDR3 is TGTGCCACCAGCAGTTTAGCGGGACCCTACAATGAGCAGTTCTTC. The encoded protein is CATSSLAGPYNEQFF. Drawing the rest from reference TRBV15 and TRBJ2-1, the complete variable domain is DAMVIQNPRYQVTQFGKPVTLSCSQTLNHNVMYWYQQKSSQAPKLLFHYYDKDFNNEADTPDNFQSRRPNTSFCFLDIRSPGLGDTAMYLCATSSLAGPYNEQFFGPGTRLTVL.

This clonotype was recorded at least ten times. This chain connects TRBV27 to TRBJ1-2; D remains ambiguous. Germline values: CDR1 MNHEY, CDR2 SMNVEV (reference sequence). There are 15 residues in the CDR3. V was cut by 6 bases and J by 2 bases, with 16 bases left in between. The CDR3 protein is CASSTGEQLNYGYTF. CDR3 nucleotides: TGTGCCAGCAGCACCGGGGAGCAGCTCAACTATGGCTACACCTTC.

This clonotype was seen at least ten times. This chain connects TRBV7-9 to TRBJ2-1; no clear D gene. The CDR3 has 12 residues. The germline V and J ends were trimmed by 6 bases and 5 bases, with 8 bases remaining between them. Germline V CDR1 and CDR2: SEHNR, FQNEAQ (reference sequence). CDR3 sequence (DNA): TGTGCCAGCAGAGGGTTTAACAATGAGCAGTTCTTC. Translating gives CASRGFNNEQFF.

The chain recombines TRBV19 with TRBJ1-1, with D tentatively TRBD1 (5 bases). CDR1 is LNHDA, CDR2 SQIVND, per germline (reference sequence). The ends were cut back, 7 bases at V and 2 bases at J, with 14 bases in the middle. The CDR3 consists of 14 residues. As DNA, the CDR3 is TGTGCCAGTACCAAAGGGGAATTAAACACTGAAGCTTTCTTT. It codes for CASTKGELNTEAFF.

Many counts were recorded for this clonotype. The V call is TRBV28, the J call TRBJ2-3; 11 nucleotides line up with TRBD2. V was clipped by 1 base and J by 6 bases; unmatched bases: 9. The V gene's germline CDR1 is MDHEN and CDR2 SYDVKM. The CDR3 is made up of 17 amino acids. CDR3 sequence reads: CASSLLLLAGGYDTQYF. In DNA form, the CDR3 reads TGTGCCAGCAGTTTATTGCTCCTAGCGGGAGGTTACGATACGCAGTATTTT. Drawing the rest from reference TRBV28 and TRBJ2-3, the complete variable domain is DVKVTQSSRYLVKRTGEKVFLECVQDMDHENMFWYRQDPGLGLRLIYFSYDVKMKEKGDIPEGYSVSREKKERFSLILESASTNQTSMYLCASSLLLLAGGYDTQYFGPGTRLTVL.

There are a few counts of this clonotype. This chain links TRBV20-1 with TRBJ1-1, with D hard to call. The germline gives CDR1 DFQATT, CDR2 SNEGSKA (reference sequence). V lost 0 bases and J lost 1, with 15 bases in between. The CDR3 spans 16 residues. The CDR3 DNA reads TGCAGTGCTAGAGATCTCAGTAAGGGAACGAACACTGAAGCTTTCTTT. Its protein is CSARDLSKGTNTEAFF.

This clonotype occurred a few times. This sequence joins TRBV7-9 and TRBJ2-3, with unresolved D. The CDR3 length is 16 residues. V was pared by 0 bases and J by 4 bases, with 14 bases between. Germline V gene lookup returns CDR1 SEHNR and CDR2 FQNEAQ (reference sequence). The CDR3 DNA is TGTGCCAGCAGCTTAGCTCGGACGACGTGGCCAGATACGCAGTATTTT. Protein sequence: CASSLARTTWPDTQYF.

This clonotype was seen at least ten times. The chain has TRBV11-2 and TRBJ1-1; no clear D gene. Germline V gives CDR1 SGHAT, CDR2 FQNNGV. The CDR3 consists of 13 residues. V shed 5 bases and J shed 5 bases, with 12 bases lying between them. The CDR3 loop reads CASSRVGETEAFF. The CDR3, as DNA: TGTGCCAGCAGCCGTGTAGGAGAGACTGAAGCTTTCTTT.

This clonotype has only a few counts. The V and J genes are TRBV15 and TRBJ2-5; 9 bases agree with TRBD1. Germline lookup yields CDR1 LNHNV and CDR2 YYDKDF (reference sequence). The CDR3 loop spans 16 amino acids. The V gene end was trimmed by 0 bases and the J gene end by 4 bases; junction bases not matched to a gene: 6. The CDR3 DNA follows: TGTGCCACCAGCAGAGATGGAGCGGACAGGGGAGAGACCCAGTACTTC. Translating gives CATSRDGADRGETQYF.

This clonotype was observed a handful of times. The V and J genes are TRBV20-1 and TRBJ2-4, with 7 bases fitting TRBD1. This CDR3 is built from 16 residues. Germline assignment: CDR1 DFQATT and CDR2 SNEGSKA (reference sequence). The V gene end was trimmed by 7 bases and the J gene end by 3 bases; junction bases not matched to a gene: 15. CDR3 region: CSGASNLGTDKNIQYF. The CDR3 DNA reads TGCAGTGGGGCATCCAACCTTGGGACAGACAAAAACATTCAGTACTTC.

Points on this clonotype: The conserved closing phenylalanine or tryptophan is absent in this CDR3, likely reflecting a read error. The rearrangement joins TRBV7-6 to TRBJ1-1; no definite D call. This CDR3 is 13 amino acids long. The germline V and J ends were trimmed by 5 bases and 4 bases, with 11 bases remaining between them. Looked up from germline, CDR1 is SGHVS and CDR2 is FNYEAQ. CDR3 region: CASSPLGITEAFS. CDR3 coding DNA: TGTGCCAGCAGCCCTCTAGGGATCACTGAAGCTTTCTCT.

The sample holds many counts of this clonotype. The rearrangement links TRBV12-3 or TRBV12-4 to TRBJ2-2; D remains unclear. CDR3 length: 16 amino acids. V lost 5 bases to trimming and J lost 6 bases, with 19 bases between them. The CDR3 reads CASSAHGIERAGELFF. CDR3 sequence (DNA): TGTGCCAGCAGTGCGCACGGAATAGAGCGCGCCGGGGAGCTGTTTTTT.

This sequence joins TRBV5-1 and TRBJ2-2; maybe TRBD1 (6 bases). V was pared by 7 bases and J by 2 bases, with 9 bases between. The V gene's germline CDR1 is SGHRS and CDR2 YFSETQ. The CDR3 loop spans 13 amino acids. The CDR3 spells CASRTDNTGELFF. CDR3 in DNA: TGCGCCAGCCGGACAGATAACACCGGGGAGCTGTTTTTT.

This clonotype has just a few counts. This rearrangement joins TRBV9 to TRBJ2-5, with D perhaps matching TRBD2 (6 bases). This CDR3 region has 16 residues. V lost 0 bases, J lost 2 bases, and 14 bases lay in between. Germline CDR1 and CDR2: SGDLS and YYNGEE. This CDR3 reads CASSVAGELGQETQYF. The CDR3, as DNA: TGTGCCAGCAGCGTAGCGGGAGAACTGGGACAAGAGACCCAGTACTTC.

This clonotype appeared many times. The genes are TRBV27 and TRBJ2-1, with D perhaps being TRBD1 or TRBD2 (6 bases each). This CDR3 contains 15 residues. Germline V gene sequence: CDR1 MNHEY, CDR2 SMNVEV (reference sequence). V lost 2 bases to trimming and J lost 5 bases, with 13 bases between them. CDR3 bases: TGTGCCAGCAGTTTAAGGGGGGCGGTGGACAATGAGCAGTTCTTC. Translated, it gives CASSLRGAVDNEQFF.

This clonotype was observed a single time. The V call is TRBV5-1, the J call TRBJ1-6, with 8 bases lining up with TRBD1. V was pared by 4 bases and J by 6 bases, with 6 bases of the junction left unmatched. The CDR3 has 15 residues. Germline V gene data show CDR1 as SGHRS and CDR2 as YFSETQ. CDR3 nucleotides: TGCGCCAGCAGCGGCGGGACAGGAATTAATTCACCCCTCCACTTT. Translated, it gives CASSGGTGINSPLHF.

This clonotype showed up many times. The chain has TRBV28 and TRBJ2-7; the D gene is possibly TRBD2 (7 bases). With 1 base removed from V and 1 base from J, the gap between germline ends came to 14 bases. The CDR3 runs 16 residues. CDR1 and CDR2 from the germline V gene are MDHEN and SYDVKM. The CDR3 reads CASSLFGGLVSYEQYF. DNA for the CDR3: TGTGCCAGCAGTTTATTCGGGGGGCTTGTTTCCTACGAGCAGTACTTC.

This clonotype was seen at least ten times. The V and J genes are TRBV7-2 and TRBJ2-3, with D perhaps TRBD2 (6 bases). The CDR3 has 15 residues. Germline loops: CDR1 SGHTA, CDR2 FQGNSA. Between the trimmed V and J ends, which lost 5 bases and 5 bases, there was a span of 17 bases. As DNA, the CDR3 is TGTGCCAGCAGCGTACCACTAGCCGGTGGAGATACGCAGTATTTT. Translated, it gives CASSVPLAGGDTQYF.